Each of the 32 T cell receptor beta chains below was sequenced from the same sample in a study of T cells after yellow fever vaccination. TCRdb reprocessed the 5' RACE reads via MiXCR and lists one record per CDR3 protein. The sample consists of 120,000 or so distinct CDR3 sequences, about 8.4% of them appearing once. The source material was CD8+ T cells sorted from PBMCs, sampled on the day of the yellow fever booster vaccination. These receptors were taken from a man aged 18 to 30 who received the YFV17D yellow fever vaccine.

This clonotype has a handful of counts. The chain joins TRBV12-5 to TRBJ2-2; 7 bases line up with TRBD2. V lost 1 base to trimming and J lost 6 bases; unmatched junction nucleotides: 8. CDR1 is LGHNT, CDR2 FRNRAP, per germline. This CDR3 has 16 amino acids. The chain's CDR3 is CASGLERGHRPGELFF. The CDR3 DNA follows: TGTGCTAGTGGTTTGGAGCGGGGCCATCGCCCCGGGGAGCTGTTTTTT.

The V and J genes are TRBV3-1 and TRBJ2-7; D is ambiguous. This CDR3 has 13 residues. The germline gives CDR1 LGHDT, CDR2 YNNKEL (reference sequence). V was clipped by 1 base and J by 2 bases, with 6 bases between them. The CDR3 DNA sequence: TGTGCCAGCAGCCAAGGGGCGGCCTACGAGCAGTACTTC. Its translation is CASSQGAAYEQYF.

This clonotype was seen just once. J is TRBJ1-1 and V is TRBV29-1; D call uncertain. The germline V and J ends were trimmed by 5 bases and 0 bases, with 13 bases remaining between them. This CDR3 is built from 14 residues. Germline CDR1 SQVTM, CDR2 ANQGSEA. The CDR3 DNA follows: TGCAGCGTTCGTAGCACCCACATGAACACTGAAGCTTTCTTT. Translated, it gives CSVRSTHMNTEAFF.

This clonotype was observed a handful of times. The CDR3, as DNA: TGCGCCAGCAGCCAAGAGACAGGGGGCAATCAGCCCCAGCATTTT. It is translated as CASSQETGGNQPQHF. The chain has TRBV4-3 and TRBJ1-5; 8 nucleotides match TRBD1. This CDR3 comprises 15 residues. The germline V gene has CDR1 LGHNA and CDR2 YSLEER. J was trimmed by 2 bases and V by 0 bases; bases with no gene match: 0.

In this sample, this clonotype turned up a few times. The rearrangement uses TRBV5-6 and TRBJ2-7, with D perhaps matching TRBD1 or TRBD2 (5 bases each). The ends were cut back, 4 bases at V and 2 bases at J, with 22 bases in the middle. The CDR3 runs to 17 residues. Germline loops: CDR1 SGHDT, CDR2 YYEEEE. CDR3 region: CASSVGPGHFRPYEQYF. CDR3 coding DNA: TGTGCCAGCAGCGTGGGACCGGGCCACTTTAGACCCTACGAGCAGTACTTC. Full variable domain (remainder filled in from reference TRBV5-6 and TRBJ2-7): DAGVTQSPTHLIKTRGQQVTLRCSPKSGHDTVSWYQQALGQGPQFIFQYYEEEERQRGNFPDRFSGHQFPNYSSELNVNALLLGDSALYLCASSVGPGHFRPYEQYFGPGTRLTVT.

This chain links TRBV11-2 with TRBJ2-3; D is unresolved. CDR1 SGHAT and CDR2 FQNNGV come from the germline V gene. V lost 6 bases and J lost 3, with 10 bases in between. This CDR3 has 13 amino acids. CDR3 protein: CASSPPMTDTQYF. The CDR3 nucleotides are TGTGCCAGCAGTCCCCCCATGACAGATACGCAGTATTTT. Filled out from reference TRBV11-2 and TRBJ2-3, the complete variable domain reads EAGVAQSPRYKIIEKRQSVAFWCNPISGHATLYWYQQILGQGPKLLIQFQNNGVVDDSQLPKDRFSAERLKGVDSTLKIQPAKLEDSAVYLCASSPPMTDTQYFGPGTRLTVL.

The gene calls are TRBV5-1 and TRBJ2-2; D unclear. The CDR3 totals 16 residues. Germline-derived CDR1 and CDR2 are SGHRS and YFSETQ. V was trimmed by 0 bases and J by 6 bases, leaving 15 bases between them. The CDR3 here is CASSLEVIPRAGELFF. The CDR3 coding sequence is TGCGCCAGCAGCTTGGAGGTGATCCCAAGGGCCGGGGAGCTGTTTTTT.

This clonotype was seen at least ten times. The CDR3 spells CASSQVGQGNTEAFF. Written as DNA, the CDR3 is TGCGCCAGCAGCCAGGTCGGGCAGGGGAACACTGAAGCTTTCTTT. V gene TRBV4-1 combines with J gene TRBJ1-1; D is possibly TRBD1 (5 bases). There are 15 residues in the CDR3. Germline values: CDR1 MGHRA, CDR2 YSYEKL. V lost 3 bases to trimming and J lost 1 base, with 12 bases between them.

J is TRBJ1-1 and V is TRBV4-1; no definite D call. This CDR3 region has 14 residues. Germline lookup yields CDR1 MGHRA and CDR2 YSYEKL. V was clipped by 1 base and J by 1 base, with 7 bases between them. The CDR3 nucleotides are TGCGCCAGCAGCCAAGTCGGGGAGAACACTGAAGCTTTCTTT. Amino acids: CASSQVGENTEAFF.

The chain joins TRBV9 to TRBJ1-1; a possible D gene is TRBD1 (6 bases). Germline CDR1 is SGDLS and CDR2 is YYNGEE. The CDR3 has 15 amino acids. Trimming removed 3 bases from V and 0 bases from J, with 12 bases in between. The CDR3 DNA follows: TGTGCCAGCAGCGCCCGAGACAGGCTGAACACTGAAGCTTTCTTT. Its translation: CASSARDRLNTEAFF.

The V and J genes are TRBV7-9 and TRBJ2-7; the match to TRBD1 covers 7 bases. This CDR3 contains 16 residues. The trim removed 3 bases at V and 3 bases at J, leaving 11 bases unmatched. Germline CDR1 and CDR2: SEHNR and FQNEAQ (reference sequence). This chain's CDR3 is CASSLATGFADYEQYF. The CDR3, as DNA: TGTGCCAGCAGCTTGGCGACAGGGTTTGCCGACTACGAGCAGTACTTC.

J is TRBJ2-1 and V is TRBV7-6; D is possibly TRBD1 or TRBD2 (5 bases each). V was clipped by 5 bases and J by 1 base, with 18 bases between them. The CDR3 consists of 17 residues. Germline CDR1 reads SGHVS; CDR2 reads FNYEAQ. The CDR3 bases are TGTGCCAGCAGCACCGGAACCGGGACGGAATCCTACAATGAGCAGTTCTTC. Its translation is CASSTGTGTESYNEQFF.

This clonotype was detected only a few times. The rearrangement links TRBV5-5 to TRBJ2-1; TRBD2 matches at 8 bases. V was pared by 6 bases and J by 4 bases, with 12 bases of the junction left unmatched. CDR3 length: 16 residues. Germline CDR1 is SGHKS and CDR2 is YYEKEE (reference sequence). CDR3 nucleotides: TGTGCCAGCACCCATTCGGGGGGGGTGGGGTACAATGAGCAGTTCTTC. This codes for CASTHSGGVGYNEQFF. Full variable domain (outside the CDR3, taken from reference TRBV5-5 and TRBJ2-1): DAGVTQSPTHLIKTRGQQVTLRCSPISGHKSVSWYQQVLGQGPQFIFQYYEKEERGRGNFPDRFSARQFPNYSSELNVNALLLGDSALYLCASTHSGGVGYNEQFFGPGTRLTVL.

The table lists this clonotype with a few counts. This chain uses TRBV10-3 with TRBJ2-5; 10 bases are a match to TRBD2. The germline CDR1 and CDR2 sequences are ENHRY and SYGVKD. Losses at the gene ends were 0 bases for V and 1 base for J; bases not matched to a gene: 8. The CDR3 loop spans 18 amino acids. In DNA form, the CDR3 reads TGTGCCATCAGTGAGTCTTGGGCTAGCGGGGGCCTCCAAGAGACCCAGTACTTC. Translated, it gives CAISESWASGGLQETQYF.

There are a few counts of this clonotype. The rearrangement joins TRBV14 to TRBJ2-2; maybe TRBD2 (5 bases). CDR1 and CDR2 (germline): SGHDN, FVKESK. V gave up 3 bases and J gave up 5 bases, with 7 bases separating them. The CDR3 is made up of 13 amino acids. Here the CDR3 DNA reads TGTGCCAGCAGCCACAGAGGGACCGGGGAGCTGTTTTTT. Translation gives CASSHRGTGELFF.

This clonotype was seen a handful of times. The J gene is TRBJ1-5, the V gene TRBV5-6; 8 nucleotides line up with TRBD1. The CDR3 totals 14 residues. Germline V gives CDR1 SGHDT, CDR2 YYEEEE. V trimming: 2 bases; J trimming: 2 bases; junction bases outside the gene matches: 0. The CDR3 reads CASSLQGGNQPQHF. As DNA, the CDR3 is TGTGCCAGCAGCTTACAGGGGGGCAATCAGCCCCAGCATTTT.

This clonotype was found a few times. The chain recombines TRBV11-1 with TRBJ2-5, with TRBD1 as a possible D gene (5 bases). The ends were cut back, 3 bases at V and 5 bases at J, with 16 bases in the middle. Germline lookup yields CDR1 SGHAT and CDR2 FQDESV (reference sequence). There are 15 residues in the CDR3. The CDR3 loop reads CASSFGFRAKETQYF. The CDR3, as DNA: TGTGCCAGCAGCTTCGGCTTCAGGGCCAAGGAGACCCAGTACTTC. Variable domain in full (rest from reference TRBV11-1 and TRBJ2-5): EAEVAQSPRYKITEKSQAVAFWCDPISGHATLYWYRQILGQGPELLVQFQDESVVDDSQLPKDRFSAERLKGVDSTLKIQPAELGDSAMYLCASSFGFRAKETQYFGPGTRLLVL.

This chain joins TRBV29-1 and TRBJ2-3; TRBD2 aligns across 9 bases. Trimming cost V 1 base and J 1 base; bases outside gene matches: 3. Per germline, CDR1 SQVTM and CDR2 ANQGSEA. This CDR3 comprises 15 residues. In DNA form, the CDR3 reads TGCAGCGTTGAAGGCGGGGGGGCCCGCACAGATACGCAGTATTTT. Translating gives CSVEGGGARTDTQYF.

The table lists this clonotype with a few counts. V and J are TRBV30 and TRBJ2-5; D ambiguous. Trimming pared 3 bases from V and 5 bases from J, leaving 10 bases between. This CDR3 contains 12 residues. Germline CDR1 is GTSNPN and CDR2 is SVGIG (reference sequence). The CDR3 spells CAWSKPRETQYF. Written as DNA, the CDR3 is TGTGCCTGGAGCAAACCGCGGGAGACCCAGTACTTC. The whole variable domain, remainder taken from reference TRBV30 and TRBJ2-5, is SQTIHQWPATLVQPVGSPLSLECTVEGTSNPNLYWYRQAAGRGLQLLFYSVGIGQISSEVPQNLSASRPQDRQFILSSKKLLLSDSGFYLCAWSKPRETQYFGPGTRLLVL.

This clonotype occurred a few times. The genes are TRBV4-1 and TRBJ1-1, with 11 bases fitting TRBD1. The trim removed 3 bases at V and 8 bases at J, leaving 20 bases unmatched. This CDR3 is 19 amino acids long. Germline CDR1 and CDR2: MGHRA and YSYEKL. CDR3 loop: CASSQPAPPRRDRGMEAFF. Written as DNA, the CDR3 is TGCGCCAGCAGCCAGCCTGCTCCTCCCCGCCGGGACAGGGGGATGGAAGCTTTCTTT.

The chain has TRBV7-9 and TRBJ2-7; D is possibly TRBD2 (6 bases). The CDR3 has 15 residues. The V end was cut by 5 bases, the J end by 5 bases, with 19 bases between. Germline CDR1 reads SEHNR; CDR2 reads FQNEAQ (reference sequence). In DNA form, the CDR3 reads TGTGCCAGCAGCCCTGGGGGACTGGCCGGCGACGAGCAGTACTTC. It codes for CASSPGGLAGDEQYF. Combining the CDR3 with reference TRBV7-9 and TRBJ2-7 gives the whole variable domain DTGVSQNPRHKITKRGQNVTFRCDPISEHNRLYWYRQTLGQGPEFLTYFQNEAQLEKSRLLSDRFSAERPKGSFSTLEIQRTEQGDSAMYLCASSPGGLAGDEQYFGPGTRLTVT.

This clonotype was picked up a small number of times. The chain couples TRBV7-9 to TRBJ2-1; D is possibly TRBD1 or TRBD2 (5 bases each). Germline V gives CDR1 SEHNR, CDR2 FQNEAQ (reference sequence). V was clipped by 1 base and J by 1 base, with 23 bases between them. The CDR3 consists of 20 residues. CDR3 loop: CASSLVQAITRDQSYNEQFF. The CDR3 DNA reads TGTGCCAGCAGCTTAGTACAGGCTATTACCAGGGACCAATCCTACAATGAGCAGTTCTTC. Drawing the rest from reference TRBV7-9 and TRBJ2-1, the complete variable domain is DTGVSQNPRHKITKRGQNVTFRCDPISEHNRLYWYRQTLGQGPEFLTYFQNEAQLEKSRLLSDRFSAERPKGSFSTLEIQRTEQGDSAMYLCASSLVQAITRDQSYNEQFFGPGTRLTVL.

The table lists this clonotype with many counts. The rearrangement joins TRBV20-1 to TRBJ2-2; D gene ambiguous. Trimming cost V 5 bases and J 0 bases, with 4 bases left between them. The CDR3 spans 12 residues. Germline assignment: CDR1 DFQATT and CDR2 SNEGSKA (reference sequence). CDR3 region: CSAVANTGELFF. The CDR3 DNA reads TGCAGTGCTGTCGCGAACACCGGGGAGCTGTTTTTT.

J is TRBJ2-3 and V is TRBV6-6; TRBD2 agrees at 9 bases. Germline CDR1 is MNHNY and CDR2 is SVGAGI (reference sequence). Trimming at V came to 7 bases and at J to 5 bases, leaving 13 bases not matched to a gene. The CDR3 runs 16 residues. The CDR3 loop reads CASILKAGGPIDTQYF. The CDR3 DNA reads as TGTGCCAGCATCCTTAAGGCGGGGGGGCCGATAGATACGCAGTATTTT.

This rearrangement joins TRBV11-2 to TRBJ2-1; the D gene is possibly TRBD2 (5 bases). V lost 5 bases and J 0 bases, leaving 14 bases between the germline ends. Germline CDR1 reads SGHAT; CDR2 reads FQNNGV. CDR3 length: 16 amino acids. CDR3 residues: CASSADFLSSYNEQFF. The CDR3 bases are TGTGCCAGCAGCGCGGACTTTCTGAGCTCCTACAATGAGCAGTTCTTC.

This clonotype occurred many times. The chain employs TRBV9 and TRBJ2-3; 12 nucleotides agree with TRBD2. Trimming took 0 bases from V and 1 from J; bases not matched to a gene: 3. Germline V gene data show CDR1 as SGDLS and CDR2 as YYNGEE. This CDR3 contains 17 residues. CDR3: CASSVESSGGGTDTQYF. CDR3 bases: TGTGCCAGCAGCGTAGAGTCTAGCGGGGGGGGCACAGATACGCAGTATTTT.

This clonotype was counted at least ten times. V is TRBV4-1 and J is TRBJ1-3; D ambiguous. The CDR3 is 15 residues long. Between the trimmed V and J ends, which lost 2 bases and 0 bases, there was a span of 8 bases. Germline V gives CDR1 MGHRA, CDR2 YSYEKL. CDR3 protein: CASSQPSDSGNTIYF. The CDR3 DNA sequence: TGCGCCAGCAGCCAACCGTCCGACTCTGGAAACACCATATATTTT.

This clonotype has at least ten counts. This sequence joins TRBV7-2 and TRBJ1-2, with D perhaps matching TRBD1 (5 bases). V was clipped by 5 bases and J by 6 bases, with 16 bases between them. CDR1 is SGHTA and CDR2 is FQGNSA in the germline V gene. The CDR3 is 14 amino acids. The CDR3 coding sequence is TGTGCCAGCAGCCCCCCCGGCGTGGACAATGGCTACACCTTC. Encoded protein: CASSPPGVDNGYTF.

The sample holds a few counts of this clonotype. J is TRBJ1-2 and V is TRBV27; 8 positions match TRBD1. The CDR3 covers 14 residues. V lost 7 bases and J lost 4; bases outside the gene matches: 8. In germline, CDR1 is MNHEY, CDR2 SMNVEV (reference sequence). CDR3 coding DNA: TGTGCCAGCACCGAAACAGGGGGAGGCTATGGCTACACCTTC. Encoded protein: CASTETGGGYGYTF.

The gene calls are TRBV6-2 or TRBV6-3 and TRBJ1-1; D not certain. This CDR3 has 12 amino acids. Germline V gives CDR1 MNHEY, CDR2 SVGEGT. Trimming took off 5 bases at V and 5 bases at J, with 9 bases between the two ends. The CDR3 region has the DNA TGTGCCAGCAGTCCCGGGGAAACTGAAGCTTTCTTT. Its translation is CASSPGETEAFF.

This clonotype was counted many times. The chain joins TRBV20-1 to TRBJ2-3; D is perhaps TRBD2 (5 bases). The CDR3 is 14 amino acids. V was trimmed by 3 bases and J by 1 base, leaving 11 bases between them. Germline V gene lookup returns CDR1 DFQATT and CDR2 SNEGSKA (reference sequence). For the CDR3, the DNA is TGCAGTGCTAGCAAGCGGTCCGGCACAGATACGCAGTATTTT. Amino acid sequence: CSASKRSGTDTQYF.

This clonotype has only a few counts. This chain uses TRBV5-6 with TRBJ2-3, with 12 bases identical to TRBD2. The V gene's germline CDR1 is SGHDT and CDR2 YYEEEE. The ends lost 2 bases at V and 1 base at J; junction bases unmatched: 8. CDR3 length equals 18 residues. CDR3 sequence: CASSFGLAGSLGTDTQYF. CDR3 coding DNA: TGTGCCAGCAGCTTTGGACTAGCGGGGAGTCTGGGCACAGATACGCAGTATTTT.